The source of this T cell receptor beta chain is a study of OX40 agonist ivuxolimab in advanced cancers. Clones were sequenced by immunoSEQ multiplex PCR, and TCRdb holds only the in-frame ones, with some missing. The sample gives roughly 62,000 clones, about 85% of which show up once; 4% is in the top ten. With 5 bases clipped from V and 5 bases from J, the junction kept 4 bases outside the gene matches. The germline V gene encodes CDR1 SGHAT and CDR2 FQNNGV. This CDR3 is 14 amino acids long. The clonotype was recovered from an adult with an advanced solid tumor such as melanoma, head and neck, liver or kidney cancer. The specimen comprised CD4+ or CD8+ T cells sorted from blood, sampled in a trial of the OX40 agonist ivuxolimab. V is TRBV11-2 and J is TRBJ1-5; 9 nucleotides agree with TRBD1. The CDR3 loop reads CASSQDRGYQPQHF. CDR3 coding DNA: TGTGCCAGCAGCCAGGACAGGGGATATCAGCCCCAGCATTTT.